These 9 T cell receptor beta chains came from one sample sequenced in a study of shared clonotypes between healthy human individuals. TCRdb's table, derived via immunoSEQ multiplex PCR, lists solely in-frame clones and lacks some. The profile shows about 1.1 million clones, 70% to 80% of them singletons. The sequenced sample was memory CD4+ T cells from PBMCs. The subset: CD45RA-negative fraction. These TCRs come from a young man in good health. Some clones in this sample may be carry-over from other donors' samples.

The V and J genes are TRBV28 and TRBJ2-7; the D is unclear. Trimming pared 1 base from V and 12 bases from J, leaving 19 bases between. This CDR3 comprises 14 residues. CDR1 is MDHEN, CDR2 SYDVKM, per germline. The CDR3: CASSLLSSVSGGYF. CDR3 nucleotide sequence: TGTGCCAGCAGTTTATTGTCCTCGGTGTCAGGCGGGTACTTC.

The CDR3 bases are TGTGCCAGCAGGCCCGGGACCGGTCCTGGGGAGCTGTTTTTT. The encoded protein is CASRPGTGPGELFF. The chain recombines TRBV27 with TRBJ2-2, with D perhaps being TRBD1 or TRBD2 (5 bases each). CDR1 and CDR2 from the germline V gene are MNHEY and SMNVEV (reference sequence). This CDR3 has 14 amino acids. V was shortened by 6 bases and J by 8 bases, with 16 bases between the two germline ends.

The chain joins TRBV5-1 to TRBJ1-3; 8 bases match TRBD1. Germline trimming cut 2 bases from V and 2 bases from J; bases unmatched to any gene: 9. CDR1 and CDR2 (germline): SGHRS, YFSETQ. This CDR3 has 17 residues. CDR3 coding DNA: TGCGCCAGCAGCTTTTCCCCCCCGGACAGGGCTGGAAACACCATATATTTT. It specifies CASSFSPPDRAGNTIYF.

The rearrangement uses TRBV19 and TRBJ2-6; D uncertain. The CDR3 is made up of 15 amino acids. CDR1 LNHDA and CDR2 SQIVND come from the germline V gene (reference sequence). Trimming stripped 10 bases from V and 0 bases from J, with 13 bases between. For the CDR3, the DNA is TGTGCCACCCGGACGGTAAGCTCTGGGGCCAACGTCCTGACTTTC. Amino acids: CATRTVSSGANVLTF. Drawing the rest from reference TRBV19 and TRBJ2-6, the complete variable domain is DGGITQSPKYLFRKEGQNVTLSCEQNLNHDAMYWYRQDPGQGLRLIYYSQIVNDFQKGDIAEGYSVSREKKESFPLTVTSAQKNPTAFYLCATRTVSSGANVLTFGAGSRLTVL.

The genes are TRBV19 and TRBJ1-2; D gene uncertain. The CDR3 has 16 residues. Trimming left V 7 bases short and J 5 bases short, with 23 bases between. CDR1 and CDR2 from the germline V gene are LNHDA and SQIVND (reference sequence). DNA of the CDR3: TGTGCCAGTACCCTCCGTGGGTCACAACGAGTATATGGCTACACCTTC. This gives the protein CASTLRGSQRVYGYTF. Filled out from reference TRBV19 and TRBJ1-2, the complete variable domain reads DGGITQSPKYLFRKEGQNVTLSCEQNLNHDAMYWYRQDPGQGLRLIYYSQIVNDFQKGDIAEGYSVSREKKESFPLTVTSAQKNPTAFYLCASTLRGSQRVYGYTFGSGTRLTVV.

The chain recombines TRBV7-2 with TRBJ2-1; TRBD1 is a possible D gene (6 bases). V shed 5 bases and J shed 5 bases, with 13 bases lying between them. The CDR3 loop spans 14 amino acids. Germline assignment: CDR1 SGHTA and CDR2 FQGNSA. The DNA of the CDR3 is TGTGCCAGCAGCATAATAGGGGGAGACAATGAGCAGTTCTTC. Translation gives CASSIIGGDNEQFF.

The chain employs TRBV27 and TRBJ1-1; weak D call: TRBD1 (6 bases). CDR1 and CDR2 from the germline V gene are MNHEY and SMNVEV (reference sequence). V lost 2 bases and J lost 4, with 14 bases in between. The CDR3 has 15 amino acids. In nucleotides, the CDR3 is TGTGCCAGCAGTTTAGTATTAGGGGGAGGCACTGAAGCTTTCTTT. Its translation is CASSLVLGGGTEAFF.

The rearrangement links TRBV9 to TRBJ1-1, with D tentatively TRBD1 (6 bases). This CDR3 region has 15 residues. V gave up 4 bases and J gave up 0 bases, with 13 bases separating them. Germline values: CDR1 SGDLS, CDR2 YYNGEE. The CDR3 protein is CASSLNPGVNTEAFF. The CDR3 coding sequence is TGTGCCAGCAGCCTAAACCCAGGGGTGAACACTGAAGCTTTCTTT. Drawing the rest from reference TRBV9 and TRBJ1-1, the complete variable domain is DSGVTQTPKHLITATGQRVTLRCSPRSGDLSVYWYQQSLDQGLQFLIQYYNGEERAKGNILERFSAQQFPDLHSELNLSSLELGDSALYFCASSLNPGVNTEAFFGQGTRLTVV.

The CDR3 DNA sequence: TGTGCCAGCAGCTTAACAGGGGGCAGGCAGCCCCAGCATTTT. Translated, it gives CASSLTGGRQPQHF. The chain employs TRBV7-2 and TRBJ1-5; 9 nucleotides line up with TRBD1. With 2 bases clipped from V and 7 bases from J, the junction kept 3 bases outside the gene matches. The length of the CDR3 is 14 residues. Germline values: CDR1 SGHTA, CDR2 FQGNSA. The full variable domain, with the rest looked up from reference TRBV7-2 and TRBJ1-5, is GAGVSQSPSNKVTEKGKDVELRCDPISGHTALYWYRQSLGQGLEFLIYFQGNSAPDKSGLPSDRFSAERTGGSVSTLTIQRTQQEDSAVYLCASSLTGGRQPQHFGDGTRLSIL.